This is a list of T cell receptor beta chains from one sample in a study of T cells after posttransplantation cyclophosphamide. Profiled with immunoSEQ multiplex PCR; TCRdb holds only in-frame clones, not every one. This sample has tens of thousands of clones, each found more than once. Sequenced material: PBMCs. All receptors derive from a man aged 45 to 65 in good health, CMV-negative, and a related stem cell transplant donor. Both conserved end residues are part of each CDR3. Each record gives: J gene, V gene, D gene, clone size, CDR3 DNA, CDR3 protein. D genes are given only for firm matches. Expanded clones get a size class; other rows say once, few or many, or leave the size out.

j_call: TRBJ2-1; v_call: TRBV7-6; d_call: .; clone_size: many; cdr3_nt: TGTGCCAGCAGCTCAAACCTACAGGGATGGTCCTACAATGAGCAGTTCTTC; cdr3_aa: CASSSNLQGWSYNEQFF
j_call: TRBJ2-7; v_call: TRBV10-3; d_call: TRBD1; clone_size: many; cdr3_nt: TGTGCCACACGGGACAGGGAGTACGAGCAGTACTTC; cdr3_aa: CATRDREYEQYF
j_call: TRBJ2-1; v_call: TRBV5-4; d_call: .; clone_size: many; cdr3_nt: TGTGCCAGCAGCTTGGCCTTGGGGGGGCGGAATGAGCAGTTCTTC; cdr3_aa: CASSLALGGRNEQFF
j_call: TRBJ1-3; v_call: TRBV28; d_call: .; clone_size: few; cdr3_nt: TGTGCCAGCGTCCCTAGTCTTTCTGGAAACACCATATATTTT; cdr3_aa: CASVPSLSGNTIYF
j_call: TRBJ1-6; v_call: TRBV18; d_call: .; clone_size: few; cdr3_nt: TGTGCCAGCTCACCACAGGGGTACAGGAATTCACCCCTCCACTTT; cdr3_aa: CASSPQGYRNSPLHF
j_call: TRBJ1-4; v_call: TRBV6-5; d_call: TRBD1; clone_size: many; cdr3_nt: TGTGCCAGCAGTTCGGGACAGGGTTATGAAAAACTGTTTTTT; cdr3_aa: CASSSGQGYEKLFF
j_call: TRBJ1-1; v_call: TRBV13; d_call: .; clone_size: many; cdr3_nt: TGTGCCAGCAGCTTAGGGGGGGGGAACACTGAAGCTTTCTTT; cdr3_aa: CASSLGGGNTEAFF
j_call: TRBJ1-6; v_call: TRBV9; d_call: .; clone_size: .; cdr3_nt: TGTGCCAGCAGCGTAGACAGGAGGGAGGTTTCACCCCTCCACTTT; cdr3_aa: CASSVDRREVSPLHF
j_call: TRBJ2-7; v_call: TRBV7-9; d_call: TRBD1; clone_size: many; cdr3_nt: TGTGCCAGCAGCCGGGACAGGATAACCTACGAGCAGTACTTC; cdr3_aa: CASSRDRITYEQYF
j_call: TRBJ2-7; v_call: TRBV5-1; d_call: TRBD1; clone_size: many; cdr3_nt: TGCGCCAGCACCCTACAGGGGGCTCCGCGGGAGCAGTACTTC; cdr3_aa: CASTLQGAPREQYF
j_call: TRBJ2-7; v_call: TRBV7-3; d_call: TRBD2; clone_size: many; cdr3_nt: TGTGCCAGCAGGGGAGGGACTAGCGGAAAATACGAGCAGTACTTC; cdr3_aa: CASRGGTSGKYEQYF
j_call: TRBJ2-1; v_call: TRBV18; d_call: TRBD2; clone_size: many; cdr3_nt: TGTGCCAGCTCTCAAGGACTAGCGGGGGAGCGGCAGTTCTTC; cdr3_aa: CASSQGLAGERQFF
j_call: TRBJ2-3; v_call: TRBV10-1; d_call: TRBD2; clone_size: .; cdr3_nt: TGCGCCAGCAGTGACGAAGTAGCGGGGTTTGTCACAGATACGCAGTATTTT; cdr3_aa: CASSDEVAGFVTDTQYF
j_call: TRBJ1-2; v_call: TRBV7-8; d_call: TRBD1; clone_size: many; cdr3_nt: TGTGCCAGCAGCGACAGGGTAGGCTATGGCTACACCTTC; cdr3_aa: CASSDRVGYGYTF
j_call: TRBJ1-6; v_call: TRBV4-3; d_call: TRBD1; clone_size: many; cdr3_nt: TGCGCCAGCAGCCAAGGGTCAGGGGGTTGGTCCTATAATTCACCCCTCCACTTT; cdr3_aa: CASSQGSGGWSYNSPLHF
j_call: TRBJ1-3; v_call: TRBV9; d_call: .; clone_size: many; cdr3_nt: TGTGCCAGCAGCGCCCTCTCTGGAAACACCATATATTTT; cdr3_aa: CASSALSGNTIYF
j_call: TRBJ2-3; v_call: TRBV11-2; d_call: TRBD2; clone_size: many; cdr3_nt: TGTGCCAGCTGTCTGACTGGACTAGCGGGGGGCGTGGATACGCAGTATTTT; cdr3_aa: CASCLTGLAGGVDTQYF
j_call: TRBJ1-1; v_call: TRBV7-6; d_call: .; clone_size: many; cdr3_nt: TGTGCCAGCAGCCGAGACAGGAACACTGAAGCTTTCTTT; cdr3_aa: CASSRDRNTEAFF